This T cell receptor beta chain was identified during a study of cytomegalovirus exposure and HLA in healthy donors. Across the study: The 550 to 700 first-cohort repertoires and the 95 to 150 validation repertoires shared the same platform, a later analysis reported. Whole-study findings and limits: Both high specificity and high sensitivity reportedly marked the classifier's diagnosis of cytomegalovirus status. CMV antigen specificity was confirmed in vitro for three CMV-associated chains. It was approximately 150 TCR beta chains that were listed as cytomegalovirus-associated.

TCRdb's copy holds only in-frame clones and misses some; the assay was immunoSEQ multiplex PCR. The table includes 230,000 or so clones, roughly 88% detected once. Germline lookup yields CDR1 SGHRS and CDR2 YFSETQ. The CDR3 is 13 residues long. Between the trimmed V and J ends, which lost 3 bases and 1 base, there was a span of 4 bases. Concerning this clone itself: The antigen is undetermined.

V gene TRBV5-1 combines with J gene TRBJ2-2; D uncertain. Sequencing was carried out using PBMCs. This sequence originates from a woman aged 18-29 years in good health and CMV-seronegative. The CDR3 DNA sequence: TGCGCCAGCAGCTCGTGGAACACCGGGGAGCTGTTTTTT. Translation: CASSSWNTGELFF.